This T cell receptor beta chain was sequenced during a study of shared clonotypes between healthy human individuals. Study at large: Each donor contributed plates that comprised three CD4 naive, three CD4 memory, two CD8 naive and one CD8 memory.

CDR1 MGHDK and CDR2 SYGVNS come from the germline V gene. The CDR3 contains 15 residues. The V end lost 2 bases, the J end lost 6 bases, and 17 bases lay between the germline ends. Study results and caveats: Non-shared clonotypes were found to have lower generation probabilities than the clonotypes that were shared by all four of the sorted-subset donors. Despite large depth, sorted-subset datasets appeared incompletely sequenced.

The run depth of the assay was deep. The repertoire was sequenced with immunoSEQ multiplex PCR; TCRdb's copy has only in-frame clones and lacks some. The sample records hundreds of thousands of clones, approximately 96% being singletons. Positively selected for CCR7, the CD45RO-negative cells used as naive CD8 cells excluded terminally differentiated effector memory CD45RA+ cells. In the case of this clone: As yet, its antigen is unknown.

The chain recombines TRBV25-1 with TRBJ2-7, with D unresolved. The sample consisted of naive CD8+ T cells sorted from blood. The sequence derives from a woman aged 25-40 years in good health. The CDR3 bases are TGTGCCAGCAGTGAAGAAAAGTTCTACGTTGGCGAGCAGTACTTC. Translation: CASSEEKFYVGEQYF.